This T cell receptor (beta chain) was found in a study of T cells after posttransplantation cyclophosphamide. Overall study results and limits: After PTCy, TRB diversity resembled that of CNI/methotrexate controls. TRB overlap between skin or GI tissue T cells and blood was limited. Donor CD8+ memory clones often dominated recipient blood repertoires at later times.

The related graft donor's blood sample was taken on the day of bone marrow donation. The CDR3 has 13 amino acids. Generated by immunoSEQ multiplex PCR, the TCRdb table keeps only in-frame clones and is missing some. This sample has 11,000 or so clones, with approximately 95% found just once. On this clone: Its antigen is undetermined. Germline is not matched at one junction end, which may reflect a read error.

The sample was naive CD8+ T cells sorted from PBMCs. This receptor was identified in a man under 40 in good health and a related stem cell transplant donor. The gene calls are TRBV23-1 and TRBJ2-7; 7 bases map to TRBD1. TRBV23-1 is an ORF for which the function is uncertain. CDR3 loop: CASSHQDRREQCF. Written as DNA, the CDR3 is TGCGCCAGCAGTCATCAGGACAGGCGCGAGCAGTGCTTC.